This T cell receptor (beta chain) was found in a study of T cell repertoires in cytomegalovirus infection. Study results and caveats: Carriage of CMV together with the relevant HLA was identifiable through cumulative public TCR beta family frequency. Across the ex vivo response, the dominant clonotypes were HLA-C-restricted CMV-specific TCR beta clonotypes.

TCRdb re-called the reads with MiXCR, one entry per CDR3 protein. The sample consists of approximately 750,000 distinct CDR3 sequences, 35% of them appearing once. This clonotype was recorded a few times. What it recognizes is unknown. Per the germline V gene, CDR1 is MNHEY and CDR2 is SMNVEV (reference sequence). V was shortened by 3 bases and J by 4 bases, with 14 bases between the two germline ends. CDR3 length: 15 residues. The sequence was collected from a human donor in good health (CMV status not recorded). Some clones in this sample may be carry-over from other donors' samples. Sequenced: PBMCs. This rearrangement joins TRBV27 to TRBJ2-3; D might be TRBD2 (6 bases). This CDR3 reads CASSLFGGKPDTQYF. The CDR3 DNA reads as TGTGCCAGCAGTTTGTTTGGAGGGAAGCCAGATACGCAGTATTTT.